This TCR beta chain was sequenced during a study of T cells after yellow fever vaccination. Concerning this clonotype: Antigen specificity is unknown.

Overall study results and limits: Reappearance after the booster was observed for most primary-vaccination clones (about 95% CD4, about 91% CD8).

The CDR3 extends over 16 amino acids. CDR1 is LGHNA and CDR2 is YSLEER in the germline V gene. The germline V and J ends were trimmed by 4 bases and 7 bases, with 22 bases remaining between them. MiXCR, run by TCRdb on the 5' RACE reads, gives a single entry per CDR3 protein. The data contain under 250,000 distinct CDR3 sequences, around 3.1% of them singletons. This TCR came from a man between 18 and 29 years old who received the YFV17D yellow fever vaccine. V usage is TRBV4-3 and J usage is TRBJ1-2, with D possibly TRBD1 on 6 matching bases. The source was CD4+ T cells sorted from PBMCs, collected 10 days after the yellow fever booster vaccination. In DNA form, the CDR3 reads TGCGCCAGCAGCCGCACAGGGTTTTCGGGTGTGGGTGGCTACACCTTC. Translating gives CASSRTGFSGVGGYTF.